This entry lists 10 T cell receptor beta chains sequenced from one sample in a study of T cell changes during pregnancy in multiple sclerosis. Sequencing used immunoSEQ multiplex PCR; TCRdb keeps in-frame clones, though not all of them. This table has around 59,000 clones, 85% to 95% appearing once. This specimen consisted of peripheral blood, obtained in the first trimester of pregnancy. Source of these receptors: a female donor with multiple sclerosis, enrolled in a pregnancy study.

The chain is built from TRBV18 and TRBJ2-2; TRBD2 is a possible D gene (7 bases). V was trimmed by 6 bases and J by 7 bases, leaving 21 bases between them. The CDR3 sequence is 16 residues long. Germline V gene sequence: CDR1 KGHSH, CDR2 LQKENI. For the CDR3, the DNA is TGTGCCAGCTCCCCCCTGGAGGGGGGGGGCATCGGGGAGCTGTTTTTT. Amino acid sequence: CASSPLEGGGIGELFF.

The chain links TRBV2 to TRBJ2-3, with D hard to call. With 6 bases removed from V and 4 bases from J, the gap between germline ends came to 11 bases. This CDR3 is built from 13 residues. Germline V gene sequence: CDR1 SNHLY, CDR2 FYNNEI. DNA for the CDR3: TGTGCCAGCAGGGCCGACGCGGCAGATACGCAGTATTTT. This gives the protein CASRADAADTQYF.

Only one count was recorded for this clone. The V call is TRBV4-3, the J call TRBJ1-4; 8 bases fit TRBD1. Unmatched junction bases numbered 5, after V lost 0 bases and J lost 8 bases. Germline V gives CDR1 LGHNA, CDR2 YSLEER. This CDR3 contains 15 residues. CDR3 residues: CASSQDLTGGEKLFF. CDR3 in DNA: TGCGCCAGCAGCCAAGATCTAACAGGGGGAGAAAAACTGTTTTTT.

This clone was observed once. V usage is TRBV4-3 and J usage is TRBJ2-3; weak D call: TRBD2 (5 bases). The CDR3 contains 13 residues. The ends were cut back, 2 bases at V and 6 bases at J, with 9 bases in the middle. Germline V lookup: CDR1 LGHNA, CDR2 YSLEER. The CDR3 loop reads CASSQPRGDTQYF. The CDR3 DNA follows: TGCGCCAGCAGCCAACCCCGGGGTGATACGCAGTATTTT.

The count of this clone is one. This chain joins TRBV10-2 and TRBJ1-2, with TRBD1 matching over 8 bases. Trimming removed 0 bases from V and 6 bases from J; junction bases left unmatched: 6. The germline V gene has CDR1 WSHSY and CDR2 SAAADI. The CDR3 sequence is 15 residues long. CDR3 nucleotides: TGCGCCAGCAGTGAGTCCGCAGGGGGCTTCAATGGCTACACCTTC. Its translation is CASSESAGGFNGYTF.

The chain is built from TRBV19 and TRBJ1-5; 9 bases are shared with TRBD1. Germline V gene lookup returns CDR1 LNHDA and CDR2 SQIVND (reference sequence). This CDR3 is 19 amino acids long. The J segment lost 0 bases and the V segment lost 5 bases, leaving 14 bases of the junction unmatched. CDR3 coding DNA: TGTGCCAGTAGTCCCGAGACAGGGGGAAGGTTTTTTAGCAATCAGCCCCAGCATTTT. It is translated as CASSPETGGRFFSNQPQHF.

For the CDR3, the DNA is TGTGCCAGCAGTTCTTACGGACAGACGAACACTGAAGCTTTCTTT. It encodes CASSSYGQTNTEAFF. The chain recombines TRBV27 with TRBJ1-1; D possibly corresponds to TRBD1 (6 bases). Trimming took off 4 bases at V and 1 base at J, with 13 bases between the two ends. This CDR3 is built from 15 residues. Germline V gives CDR1 MNHEY, CDR2 SMNVEV (reference sequence).

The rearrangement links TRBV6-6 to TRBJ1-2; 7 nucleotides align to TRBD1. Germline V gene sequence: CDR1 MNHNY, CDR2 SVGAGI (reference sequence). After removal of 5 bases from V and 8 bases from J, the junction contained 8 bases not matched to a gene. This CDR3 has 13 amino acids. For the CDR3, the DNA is TGTGCCAGCAGTAATACAGGGGCTGGAGGCTACACCTTC. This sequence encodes CASSNTGAGGYTF.

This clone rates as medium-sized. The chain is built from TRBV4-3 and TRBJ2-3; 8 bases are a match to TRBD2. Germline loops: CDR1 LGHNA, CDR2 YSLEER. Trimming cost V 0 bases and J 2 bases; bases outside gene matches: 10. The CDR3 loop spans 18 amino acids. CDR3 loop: CASSQEETSAEFTDTQYF. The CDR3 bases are TGCGCCAGCAGCCAAGAAGAGACTAGCGCGGAATTCACAGATACGCAGTATTTT.

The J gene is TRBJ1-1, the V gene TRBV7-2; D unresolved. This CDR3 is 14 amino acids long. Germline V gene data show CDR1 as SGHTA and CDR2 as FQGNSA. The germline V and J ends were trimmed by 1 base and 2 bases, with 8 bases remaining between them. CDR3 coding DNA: TGTGCCAGCAGCTTAGGAGGGTACAACACTGAAGCTTTCTTT. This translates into CASSLGGYNTEAFF.